This T cell receptor (beta chain) was found in a study of blood T cells in healthy people across ages. V lost 4 bases to trimming and J lost 4 bases; unmatched junction nucleotides: 5. The CDR3 contains 14 residues. There are a few counts of this clonotype. It was with a sample-barcoded 5' primer and a J-beta primer mix that a second PCR of roughly 7 to 12 cycles was run. Each cDNA molecule was tagged by a template-switch adaptor that had 12 random nucleotides. TCRdb redid the calling of the 5' RACE reads with MiXCR, one entry per CDR3 protein. The data show over a million distinct CDR3 sequences, with approximately 43% seen just once and about 3.8% held by the top ten.

The V call is TRBV12-3 or TRBV12-4, the J call TRBJ1-2; 8 positions match TRBD1. This receptor was identified in a woman younger than 30 in good health. The specimen was blood. The DNA for the CDR3 is TGTGCCAGCAGTTCCAACAGGGGGGCCTATGGCTACACCTTC. It translates to CASSSNRGAYGYTF.